This record covers a single T cell receptor (beta chain). RNA extraction and reverse transcription yielded cDNA as sequencing template. TCRdb's copy holds only in-frame clones and misses some; the assay was immunoSEQ multiplex PCR. The table shows some 95,000 clones, with about 45% occurring only once. This specimen comes from a study of CD8+ T cells in alopecia areata. Trimming shortened V by 3 bases and J by 5 bases, and 7 bases separated the two germline ends. Per germline, CDR1 SGDLS and CDR2 YYNGEE. The CDR3 is 12 residues long. The chain recombines TRBV9 with TRBJ2-3; tentative D call: TRBD1 (5 bases). The specimen was CD4+ T cells sorted from blood. The clonotype was recovered from a human donor with alopecia areata. For the CDR3, the DNA is TGTGCCAGCAGCGAAAGGGGAGATACGCAGTATTTT. Translated: CASSERGDTQYF.